This entry is about one T cell receptor beta chain. Its cognate antigen is unknown. The data stem from a study of cytomegalovirus exposure and HLA in healthy donors. Findings and caveats of the study: Follow-up analysis seemed to connect common viral pathogens with several of the most significant clusters identified.

Germline CDR1 and CDR2: MDHEN and SYDVKM. This CDR3 is 15 amino acids long. With 3 bases removed from V and 5 bases from J, the gap between germline ends came to 17 bases. The PCR had 60 Vbeta and 13 Jbeta primers. Assay: immunoSEQ multiplex PCR; the TCRdb copy retains only in-frame clones and omits some. The sample has approximately 150,000 clones; under 90% are singletons. The genes are TRBV28 and TRBJ2-7, with D unresolved. This sequence was found in a male donor in good health and CMV-seronegative. The material sequenced was PBMCs. Here the CDR3 DNA reads TGTGCCAGCAGTTTTCGATCTGAGGTTCCCCACGAGCAGTACTTC. The encoded protein is CASSFRSEVPHEQYF.